What follows are 22 T cell receptor beta chains derived from one specimen sequenced in a study of blood T cell repertoires in COVID-19. TCRdb's copy holds only in-frame clones and misses some; the assay was immunoSEQ multiplex PCR. This table holds hundreds of thousands of clones, just over 85% found once. Input material: peripheral blood. The receptors come from a woman between 25 and 40 years old with active or convalescent COVID-19.

The chain links TRBV5-5 to TRBJ1-2; D not certain. Looked up from germline, CDR1 is SGHKS and CDR2 is YYEKEE (reference sequence). Deletions cut 2 bases from V and 4 bases from J, with 12 bases between. The CDR3 has 14 residues. CDR3 coding DNA: TGTGCCAGCAGCTTTGAGGGCACATCCTATGGCTACACCTTC. Translated: CASSFEGTSYGYTF.

V is TRBV5-1 and J is TRBJ1-4; D is perhaps TRBD1 (5 bases). The germline V and J ends were trimmed by 6 bases and 0 bases, with 12 bases remaining between them. CDR3 size: 15 residues. The germline CDR1 and CDR2 sequences are SGHRS and YFSETQ. The CDR3 sequence: CASKTEIATNEKLFF. The DNA of the CDR3 is TGCGCCAGCAAGACAGAGATTGCAACTAATGAAAAACTGTTTTTT.

There are a few counts of this clone. This chain uses TRBV5-1 with TRBJ2-7; 7 bases map to TRBD1. CDR3 length: 14 residues. V shed 3 bases and J 2 bases; nucleotides not matched to a gene: 5. Germline V CDR1 and CDR2: SGHRS, YFSETQ. Here the CDR3 reads CASSSGQRTYEQYF. In nucleotides, the CDR3 is TGCGCCAGCAGCTCGGGACAGAGAACCTACGAGCAGTACTTC.

The chain employs TRBV6-5 and TRBJ1-1, with D possibly matching TRBD1 (6 bases). CDR3 length: 14 residues. CDR1 MNHEY and CDR2 SVGAGI come from the germline V gene. Trimming removed 7 bases from V and 0 bases from J, with 12 bases in between. CDR3 region: CASNIDRLNTEAFF. CDR3 nucleotide sequence: TGTGCCAGCAACATCGACAGGCTGAACACTGAAGCTTTCTTT.

This clone turned up a few times. This chain joins TRBV5-1 and TRBJ2-2; D perhaps matches TRBD1 (5 bases). This CDR3 region has 14 residues. CDR1 and CDR2 from the germline V gene are SGHRS and YFSETQ. With 10 bases removed from V and 1 base from J, the gap between germline ends came to 14 bases. The chain's CDR3 is CASRTGVNTGELFF. In DNA form, the CDR3 reads TGCGCCTCAAGAACAGGTGTGAACACCGGGGAGCTGTTTTTT.

This chain connects TRBV6-5 to TRBJ1-3, with 7 bases aligning to TRBD1. Looked up from germline, CDR1 is MNHEY and CDR2 is SVGAGI. This CDR3 spans 15 amino acids. V shed 10 bases and J 0 bases; nucleotides not matched to a gene: 9. DNA for the CDR3: TGTGCCACAGGGGGAGACGCTAGCTCTGGAAACACCATATATTTT. It is translated as CATGGDASSGNTIYF.

This chain links TRBV12-3 or TRBV12-4 with TRBJ1-2, with D maybe TRBD1 (5 bases). Trimming stripped 6 bases from V and 0 bases from J, with 8 bases between. The CDR3 extends over 13 amino acids. The CDR3 region is CASRTTANYGYTF. The CDR3 DNA reads as TGTGCCAGCAGAACGACAGCTAACTATGGCTACACCTTC.

V and J are TRBV12-5 and TRBJ1-2; the match to TRBD1 covers 7 bases. The V and J ends lost 1 base and 3 bases, in that order; junction bases with no gene match: 14. This CDR3 has 18 amino acids. CDR1 and CDR2 (germline): LGHNT, FRNRAP. The CDR3 loop is CASGLGGGSWVYDYGYTF. The CDR3 region has the DNA TGTGCTAGTGGTTTGGGAGGGGGCAGTTGGGTTTACGACTATGGCTACACCTTC.

The chain joins TRBV25-1 to TRBJ2-2; D gene ambiguous. Trimming cost V 1 base and J 0 bases, with 6 bases left between them. The CDR3 is 15 residues long. Germline CDR1 reads MGHDK; CDR2 reads SYGVNS. The CDR3 DNA is TGTGCCAGCAGTGAATGGGCAGCGAACACCGGGGAGCTGTTTTTT. Amino acids: CASSEWAANTGELFF. The entire variable domain, with the rest obtained from reference TRBV25-1 and TRBJ2-2, is as follows: EADIYQTPRYLVIGTGKKITLECSQTMGHDKMYWYQQDPGMELHLIHYSYGVNSTEKGDLSSESTVSRIRTEHFPLTLESARPSHTSQYLCASSEWAANTGELFFGEGSRLTVL.

This clone showed up just once. The gene calls are TRBV7-8 and TRBJ2-3; D not resolved. The V end was cut by 0 bases, the J end by 0 bases, with 4 bases between. The CDR3 runs 14 residues. Germline V gene sequence: CDR1 SGHVS, CDR2 FQNEAQ. The CDR3: CASSLARSTDTQYF. CDR3 sequence (DNA): TGTGCCAGCAGCTTAGCGAGAAGCACAGATACGCAGTATTTT. The variable domain in full, completed from reference TRBV7-8 and TRBJ2-3, reads GAGVSQSPRYKVAKRGQDVALRCDPISGHVSLFWYQQALGQGPEFLTYFQNEAQLDKSGLPSDRFFAERPEGSVSTLKIQRTQQEDSAVYLCASSLARSTDTQYFGPGTRLTVL.

The rearrangement joins TRBV5-1 to TRBJ2-1, with 10 nucleotides matching TRBD2. The ends lost 2 bases at V and 10 bases at J; junction bases unmatched: 9. Germline assignment: CDR1 SGHRS and CDR2 YFSETQ. The CDR3 runs 15 residues. CDR3 sequence reads: CASSFGLAARDEQFF. DNA of the CDR3: TGCGCCAGCAGCTTCGGACTAGCGGCAAGGGACGAGCAGTTCTTC. Supplemented by reference TRBV5-1 and TRBJ2-1, the full variable domain reads KAGVTQTPRYLIKTRGQQVTLSCSPISGHRSVSWYQQTPGQGLQFLFEYFSETQRNKGNFPGRFSGRQFSNSRSEMNVSTLELGDSALYLCASSFGLAARDEQFFGPGTRLTVL.

The chain joins TRBV11-3 to TRBJ1-1; 8 bases agree with TRBD1. Germline CDR1 reads SGHNT; CDR2 reads YENEEA. This CDR3 region has 14 residues. Trimming at V came to 4 bases and at J to 0 bases, leaving 1 base not matched to a gene. Written as DNA, the CDR3 is TGTGCCAGCAGCTCAGGGGGCCTGAACACTGAAGCTTTCTTT. It codes for CASSSGGLNTEAFF.

The rearrangement links TRBV5-8 to TRBJ1-5, with 7 nucleotides matching TRBD1. The V segment lost 4 bases and the J segment 0 bases; nucleotides outside the gene matches: 13. CDR3 length equals 18 residues. The germline CDR1 and CDR2 sequences are SGHTS and YDEGEE. The CDR3 region is CASSLASGQRYSNQPQHF. The CDR3 nucleotides read TGTGCCAGCAGCCTGGCGTCGGGACAGCGTTATAGCAATCAGCCCCAGCATTTT.

The chain is built from TRBV13 and TRBJ2-5, with 10 bases matching TRBD1. V shed 6 bases and J 5 bases; nucleotides not matched to a gene: 9. The CDR3 spans 15 residues. Germline-derived CDR1 and CDR2 are PRHDT and FYEKMQ (reference sequence). This chain's CDR3 is CASRSWGQGTETQYF. The CDR3 region has the DNA TGTGCCAGCAGATCTTGGGGACAGGGGACCGAGACCCAGTACTTC. Variable domain in full (rest from reference TRBV13 and TRBJ2-5): AAGVIQSPRHLIKEKRETATLKCYPIPRHDTVYWYQQGPGQDPQFLISFYEKMQSDKGSIPDRFSAQQFSDYHSELNMSSLELGDSALYFCASRSWGQGTETQYFGPGTRLLVL.

The rearrangement joins TRBV11-2 to TRBJ2-7, with D uncertain. This CDR3 comprises 12 residues. Germline lookup yields CDR1 SGHAT and CDR2 FQNNGV. The V and J ends lost 3 bases and 5 bases respectively, with 8 bases between them. The CDR3: CASSLALDEQYF. The CDR3 nucleotides are TGTGCCAGCAGCTTGGCTCTAGACGAGCAGTACTTC. Full variable domain (missing parts from reference TRBV11-2 and TRBJ2-7): EAGVAQSPRYKIIEKRQSVAFWCNPISGHATLYWYQQILGQGPKLLIQFQNNGVVDDSQLPKDRFSAERLKGVDSTLKIQPAKLEDSAVYLCASSLALDEQYFGPGTRLTVT.

This clone was observed a handful of times. CDR3 DNA sequence: TGTGCCAGCAGTCGGTCGAGAGACAGGGGTGGGGATGAGCAGTTCTTC. As protein: CASSRSRDRGGDEQFF. This chain uses TRBV2 with TRBJ2-1; 8 nucleotides match TRBD1. V shed 5 bases and J 8 bases; nucleotides not matched to a gene: 14. The CDR3 has 16 amino acids. CDR1 is SNHLY and CDR2 is FYNNEI in the germline V gene.

The CDR3 DNA reads TGCAGCGTTGTAGGGGGGGACAACTATGGCTACACCTTC. Its protein product is CSVVGGDNYGYTF. V usage is TRBV29-1 and J usage is TRBJ1-2; D is possibly TRBD1 (6 bases). V lost 4 bases and J 2 bases, leaving 11 bases between the germline ends. Germline lookup yields CDR1 SQVTM and CDR2 ANQGSEA. The CDR3 is 13 residues long. Full variable domain (rest looked up from reference TRBV29-1 and TRBJ1-2): SAVISQKPSRDICQRGTSLTIQCQVDSQVTMMFWYRQQPGQSLTLIATANQGSEATYESGFVIDKFPISRPNLTFSTLTVSNMSPEDSSIYLCSVVGGDNYGYTFGSGTRLTVV.

J is TRBJ2-7 and V is TRBV30, with 8 positions matching TRBD1. CDR3 length equals 14 residues. Germline V CDR1 and CDR2: GTSNPN, SVGIG (reference sequence). The trim removed 5 bases at V and 5 bases at J, leaving 11 bases unmatched. DNA for the CDR3: TGTGCCTGGGGTCGGCAGGGGGCAGGCGACGAGCAGTACTTC. Translating gives CAWGRQGAGDEQYF.

The chain links TRBV28 to TRBJ2-5; 10 nucleotides agree with TRBD1. J was trimmed by 7 bases and V by 2 bases; bases with no gene match: 13. CDR1 and CDR2 from the germline V gene are MDHEN and SYDVKM. This CDR3 contains 17 residues. The CDR3 region has the DNA TGTGCCAGCAGTTTACGGGACAGGGGACAAATCCTGGGGACCCAGTACTTC. Its translation: CASSLRDRGQILGTQYF.

The V and J genes are TRBV20-1 and TRBJ1-1; D is ambiguous. This CDR3 region has 11 residues. Germline values: CDR1 DFQATT, CDR2 SNEGSKA (reference sequence). The germline V and J ends were trimmed by 5 bases and 4 bases, with 8 bases remaining between them. CDR3 residues: CSAPVGTEAFF. The CDR3 region has the DNA TGCAGTGCTCCGGTTGGCACTGAAGCTTTCTTT.

The chain combines TRBV2 with TRBJ1-2, with D maybe TRBD1 (6 bases). With 0 bases removed from V and 5 bases from J, the gap between germline ends came to 10 bases. CDR1 and CDR2 (germline): SNHLY, FYNNEI. The CDR3 contains 14 residues. Here the CDR3 reads CASSEAWTEYGYTF. The CDR3 DNA sequence: TGTGCCAGCAGTGAAGCATGGACAGAGTATGGCTACACCTTC.

The rearrangement links TRBV2 to TRBJ1-4; possibly TRBD1 for D (5 bases). V was clipped by 1 base and J by 4 bases, with 7 bases between them. The germline V gene has CDR1 SNHLY and CDR2 FYNNEI. The CDR3 contains 14 residues. CDR3 loop: CASSEGQGNEKLFF. DNA of the CDR3: TGTGCCAGCAGTGAAGGGCAGGGTAATGAAAAACTGTTTTTT.